This TCR beta chain was captured in a study of cytomegalovirus exposure and HLA in healthy donors. PCR amplification relied on 60 Vbeta primers (plus 13 Jbeta primers). The repertoire was sequenced with immunoSEQ multiplex PCR; TCRdb's copy has only in-frame clones and lacks some. The table records hundreds of thousands of clones, 70% to 90% of them present only once. Samples came from healthy bone marrow donors. The clonotype comes from a girl aged 2-9 years in good health and CMV-seronegative. Source material: PBMCs.

CDR3 sequence: CASSLGGGADNEQFF. DNA for the CDR3: TGCGCCAGCAGCTTGGGAGGGGGGGCCGACAATGAGCAGTTCTTC. The chain employs TRBV5-1 and TRBJ2-1; TRBD2 might be the D (7 bases). CDR1 and CDR2 (germline): SGHRS, YFSETQ. The CDR3 spans 15 residues. V was clipped by 0 bases and J by 5 bases, with 12 bases between them.